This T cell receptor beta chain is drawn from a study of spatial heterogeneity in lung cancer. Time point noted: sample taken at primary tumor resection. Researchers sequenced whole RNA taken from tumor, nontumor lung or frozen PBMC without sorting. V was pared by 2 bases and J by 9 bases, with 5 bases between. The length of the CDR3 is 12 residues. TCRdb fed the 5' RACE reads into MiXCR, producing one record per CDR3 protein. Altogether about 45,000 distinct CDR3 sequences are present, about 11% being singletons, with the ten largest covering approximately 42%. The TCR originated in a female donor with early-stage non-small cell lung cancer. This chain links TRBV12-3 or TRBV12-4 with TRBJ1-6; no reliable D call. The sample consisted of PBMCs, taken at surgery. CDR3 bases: TGTGCCAGCAGTTTAAACATTTCACCCCTCCACTTT. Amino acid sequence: CASSLNISPLHF.